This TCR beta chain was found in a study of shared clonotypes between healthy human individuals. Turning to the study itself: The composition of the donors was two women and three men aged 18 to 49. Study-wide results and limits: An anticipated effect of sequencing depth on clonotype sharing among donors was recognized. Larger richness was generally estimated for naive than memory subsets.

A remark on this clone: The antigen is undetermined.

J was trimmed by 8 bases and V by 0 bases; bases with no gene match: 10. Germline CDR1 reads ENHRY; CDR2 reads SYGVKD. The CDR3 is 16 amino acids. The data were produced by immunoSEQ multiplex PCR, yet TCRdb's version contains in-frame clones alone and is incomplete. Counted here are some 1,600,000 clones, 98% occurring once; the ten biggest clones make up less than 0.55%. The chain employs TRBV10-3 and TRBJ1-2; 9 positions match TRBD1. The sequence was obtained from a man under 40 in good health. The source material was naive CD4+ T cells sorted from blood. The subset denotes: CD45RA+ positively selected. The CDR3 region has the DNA TGTGCCATCAGTGAGTCGAGGGTAGGGACAGGGAACGGCTACACCTTC. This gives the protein CAISESRVGTGNGYTF.